Detailed here is one T cell receptor (beta chain). Repertoires were generated with immunoSEQ multiplex PCR, while TCRdb's copy carries only in-frame clones and drops some. The data hold under 30,000 clones, with approximately 95% observed a single time. This sample was taken from a study of graft-versus-host responses after intestinal transplantation. The receptor comes from a human patient who received an intestinal transplant, so some T cells may come from the graft donor. The material sequenced was PBMCs, taken 18 days after transplant.

The CDR3 DNA reads TGTGCCAGCAGCTTCGGGAAAATACCCCGCTATGGCTACACCTTC. It encodes CASSFGKIPRYGYTF. The chain recombines TRBV7-7 with TRBJ1-2; D not resolved. Germline V gene data show CDR1 as SSHAT and CDR2 as FNYEAQ (reference sequence). CDR3 length: 15 amino acids. V gave up 3 bases and J gave up 4 bases, with 15 bases separating them.